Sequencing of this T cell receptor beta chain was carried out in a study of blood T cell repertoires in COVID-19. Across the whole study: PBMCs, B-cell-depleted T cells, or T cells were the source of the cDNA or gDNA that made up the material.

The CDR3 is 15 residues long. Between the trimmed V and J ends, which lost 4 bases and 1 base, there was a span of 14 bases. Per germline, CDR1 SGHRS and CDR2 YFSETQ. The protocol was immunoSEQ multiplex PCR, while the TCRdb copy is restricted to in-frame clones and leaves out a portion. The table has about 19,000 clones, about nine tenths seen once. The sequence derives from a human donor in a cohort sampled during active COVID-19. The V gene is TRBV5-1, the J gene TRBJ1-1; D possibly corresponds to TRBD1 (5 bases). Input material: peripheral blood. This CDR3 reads CASSPYLTANTEAFF. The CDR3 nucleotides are TGCGCCAGCAGCCCCTACCTGACAGCGAACACTGAAGCTTTCTTT.